This T cell receptor (beta chain) is drawn from a study of siplizumab effects on memory and regulatory T cells. The length of the CDR3 is 15 residues. Germline loops: CDR1 SSHAT, CDR2 FNYEAQ (reference sequence). V lost 5 bases, J lost 1 base, and 11 bases lay in between. The mixed lymphocyte reaction cells underwent coculture at 37°C for 6 days. Only in-frame clones appear in the TCRdb table, and some are missing; sequencing was by immunoSEQ multiplex PCR. The sample consists of 9,000 to 15,000 clones, approximately 50% of them appearing once. This clone was picked up a small number of times. Antigen: not known.

The clonotype comes from a human donor in good health; the cells came from an allogeneic mixed lymphocyte reaction. Some clones in this sample may be carry-over from other donors' samples. The sample was CFSE-low (dividing) CD8+ T cells sorted from an allogeneic mixed lymphocyte reaction. This chain links TRBV7-7 with TRBJ2-2; perhaps D is TRBD1 or TRBD2 (5 bases each). The CDR3 DNA follows: TGTGCCAGCAGCCGCGTGGGGGAGAACACCGGGGAGCTGTTTTTT. Translated, it gives CASSRVGENTGELFF.